The rows below give T cell receptor beta chains drawn from one sample of a study of cytomegalovirus exposure and HLA in healthy donors. Assay used: immunoSEQ multiplex PCR; TCRdb lists only in-frame clones, some missing. The sample carries some 110,000 clones, around 80% recorded once. The sequencing sample was made of PBMCs. The receptors derive from a woman between 18 and 29 years old in good health and CMV-seropositive. Both conserved end residues are part of each CDR3. A D gene is named only where the DNA matches it firmly. The listing skips clone size in some rows; elsewhere it reads once, few, many or a size class.

>.|TRBD1|TRBV6-1|TRBJ2-5
TGTGCCAGTAGACAGGGACCGCAAGAGACCCAGTACTTC
CASRQGPQETQYF
>.|.|TRBV6-4|TRBJ1-2
TGTGCCAGCAGTGACAGCCCTAACTATGGCTACACCTTC
CASSDSPNYGYTF
>.|.|TRBV15|TRBJ2-7
TGTGCCACCAAGAAGGGGCCCTCCTACGAGCAGTACTTC
CATKKGPSYEQYF
>once|.|TRBV7-9|TRBJ2-2
TGTGCCAGCAGCTTAAACAGGGCCACCGGGGAGCTGTTTTTT
CASSLNRATGELFF
>.|.|TRBV7-9|TRBJ2-7
TGTGCCAGCAGTCGCGATCTCGGGAGCTCCTACGAGCAGTACTTC
CASSRDLGSSYEQYF
>.|TRBD1|TRBV28|TRBJ1-5
TGTGCCAGCACTAAAGCCGGGACAGCGTCCTGGAATCAGCCCCAGCATTTT
CASTKAGTASWNQPQHF
>.|TRBD2|TRBV9|TRBJ2-7
TGTGCCCGCCCTGGCGGGAGATTGCCCTACGAGCAGTACTTC
CARPGGRLPYEQYF
>.|TRBD2|TRBV5-6|TRBJ2-7
TGTGCCAGCAGCTTAGGGACTAGCGGTCCCTTACGCCGGTTAGAGCAGTACTTC
CASSLGTSGPLRRLEQYF
>.|TRBD1|TRBV15|TRBJ1-1
TGTGCCACCAGCCGCAGACAGGGCACCTTTTTGGGTGAAGCTTTCTTT
CATSRRQGTFLGEAFF
>.|.|TRBV5-8|TRBJ2-7
TGTGCCAGCAGCTTGGAACGGGGTCCCTCCTACGAGCAGTACTTC
CASSLERGPSYEQYF
>.|.|TRBV27|TRBJ2-1
TGTGCCAGCAGTTCTAATTCTAGCCCTCTGATCTTC
CASSSNSSPLIF
>few|.|TRBV2|TRBJ2-7
TGTGCCAGCAGTGTAGGGGACATCTCGGGGGAGCAGTACTTC
CASSVGDISGEQYF
>.|.|TRBV11-2|TRBJ2-7
TGTGCCAGCAGCGCCAGTGGCTACGAGCAGTACTTC
CASSASGYEQYF
>.|TRBD2|TRBV28|TRBJ2-3
TGTGCCAGCAGTTCGACCGGGACTAGCGTTGGGGGCGCAGATACGCAGTATTTT
CASSSTGTSVGGADTQYF
>.|TRBD1|TRBV13|TRBJ1-5
TGTGCCAGCAGCCTATCGGGACAGTTGGCCCAGCATTTT
CASSLSGQLAQHF
>.|TRBD1|TRBV7-2|TRBJ1-5
TGTGCCAGCAGCCCCGGCAGGGGGCTGGGTCAGCCCCAGCATTTT
CASSPGRGLGQPQHF
>.|TRBD1|TRBV7-2|TRBJ1-2
TGTGCCAGCAGCTTCACCGGGACAGGGGGCCGCGGCTACACCTTC
CASSFTGTGGRGYTF
>once|.|TRBV6-1|TRBJ2-3
TGTGCCAGCATGAGTTTGGCCAGGTTCACAGATACGCAGTATTTT
CASMSLARFTDTQYF
>.|TRBD1|TRBV6-1|TRBJ1-2
TGTGCCAGCAGTGCGCCCAGGGACAGGGTCGGTGGCTACACCTTC
CASSAPRDRVGGYTF
>.|TRBD1|TRBV10-3|TRBJ1-2
TGTGCCATCAGTGAGTCGGACAGGGGGATCGGCTACACCTTC
CAISESDRGIGYTF
>few|.|TRBV19|TRBJ1-1
TGTGCCAGTAGTATAGGTCCGGACACTGAAGCTTTCTTT
CASSIGPDTEAFF
>.|.|TRBV4-1|TRBJ2-1
TGCGCCAGCAGCCAAGAAGCGATGAGCTCCTACAATGAGCAGTTCTTC
CASSQEAMSSYNEQFF
>.|.|TRBV5-4|TRBJ2-7
TGTGCCAGCAGCTTGGGGTACGAGCAGTACTTC
CASSLGYEQYF
>.|.|TRBV7-9|TRBJ1-5
TGTGCCAGCAGCTTAGCGGTGGAGGGAAGCAATCAGCCCCAGCATTTT
CASSLAVEGSNQPQHF
>few|.|TRBV30|TRBJ2-1
TGTGCCTGGAGTGTACTAGGGGGAGTCGGTGAGCAGTTCTTC
CAWSVLGGVGEQFF
>.|TRBD1|TRBV6-6|TRBJ1-5
TGTGCCAGCAGTTACTGGGGACAGGGCCGTCAGCCCCAGCATTTT
CASSYWGQGRQPQHF
>.|TRBD1|TRBV6-5|TRBJ1-1
TGTGCCAGCAGTGGGGACAGGGTCACTGAAGCTTTCTTT
CASSGDRVTEAFF
>.|TRBD1|TRBV30|TRBJ2-3
TGTGCCTGGAGTCTCACCGACAGGGGGCTCGCAGATACGCAGTATTTT
CAWSLTDRGLADTQYF
>.|.|TRBV29-1|TRBJ1-4
TGCAGCGTTGACCTGGGCCCCCCCAAGGAAAAACTGTTTTTT
CSVDLGPPKEKLFF
>.|TRBD1|TRBV27|TRBJ1-2
TGTGCCAGCAGTTTAATTGGGACCACAGGGGCCTATGGCTACACCTTC
CASSLIGTTGAYGYTF
>.|.|TRBV18|TRBJ1-5
TGTGCCAGCTCACCGCGAACGACAGAGCCGAATAGCAATCAGCCCCAGCATTTT
CASSPRTTEPNSNQPQHF
>.|.|TRBV5-6|TRBJ2-1
TGTGCCAGCAGCTTGGGGACACATATCTACAATGAGCAGTTCTTC
CASSLGTHIYNEQFF
>.|.|TRBV6-4|TRBJ1-2
TGTGCCAGCAGTTACTCTCCTTGCACCTTC
CASSYSPCTF
>.|.|TRBV18|TRBJ1-3
TGTGCCAGCTCATCACTTTCGGGACACTCTGGAAACACCATATATTTT
CASSSLSGHSGNTIYF
>.|.|TRBV30|TRBJ2-3
TGTGCCTGGACAGGCAGGGCAGATACGCAGTATTTT
CAWTGRADTQYF
>.|.|TRBV7-6|TRBJ1-4
TGTGCCAGCAGCTTAGAAAGGCAGGGCAGTGTACGCGATGAAAAACTGTTTTTT
CASSLERQGSVRDEKLFF
>.|.|TRBV7-9|TRBJ2-1
TGTGCCAGCAGCTCCAGGGAGGTTGAGCAGTTCTTC
CASSSREVEQFF
>once|TRBD1|TRBV19|TRBJ1-2
TGTGCCAGCCGGGACAGGGGGCTTTCGGACTATGGCTACACCTTC
CASRDRGLSDYGYTF
>.|.|TRBV5-1|TRBJ2-7
TGCGCCAGCAGCTCCCTTGGGGGGGGCATATACGAGCAGTACTTC
CASSSLGGGIYEQYF
>few|.|TRBV9|TRBJ2-7
TGTGCCAGCAGCGTAGATCCGGGTTACGAGCAGTACTTC
CASSVDPGYEQYF
>.|TRBD1|TRBV6-1|TRBJ2-7
TGTGCCAGCAGGACCACGACAGGGGGTACTTACGAGCAGTACTTC
CASRTTTGGTYEQYF
>.|TRBD1|TRBV7-2|TRBJ1-2
TGTGCCAGCAGCTTTTCAGGGGGCGATGGCTACACCTTC
CASSFSGGDGYTF
>.|TRBD2|TRBV6-6|TRBJ2-3
TGTGCCAGCAGACCTAGCGGAAGCACAGATACGCAGTATTTT
CASRPSGSTDTQYF
>few|TRBD1|TRBV5-6|TRBJ1-2
TGTGCCAGCAGCGGGACAGGGTCCCCTAACTATGGCTACACCTTC
CASSGTGSPNYGYTF
>.|TRBD1|TRBV5-4|TRBJ1-5
TGTGCCAGCAGCGCAGGGGGCGGGGGTCAGCCCCAGCATTTT
CASSAGGGGQPQHF
>.|.|TRBV28|TRBJ1-2
TGTGCCAGCAGTAAAGTCGTTCCGAGGGGCTACACCTTC
CASSKVVPRGYTF
>.|TRBD1|TRBV28|TRBJ2-7
TGTGCCAGCAGTCTCTCCCCCGGACAGGGAGAGCAGTACTTC
CASSLSPGQGEQYF
>.|TRBD1|TRBV5-6|TRBJ1-2
TGTGCCAGCAGCTGGGACAGTCCCTATGGCTACACCTTC
CASSWDSPYGYTF
>.|TRBD1|TRBV28|TRBJ2-7
TGTGCCAGCAGTTTGTGGGACAGCAGATTCTACGAGCAGTACTTC
CASSLWDSRFYEQYF
>.|.|TRBV7-9|TRBJ1-2
TGTGCCAGCAGCACTGACGGAGACGGCTACACCTTC
CASSTDGDGYTF
>.|.|TRBV11-1|TRBJ1-1
TGTGCCAGCGACCAAGCGGAGACATCGAACACTGAAGCTTTCTTT
CASDQAETSNTEAFF
>.|.|TRBV28|TRBJ2-6
TGTGCCAGCAGCTTAAACAGTCCCGGGGCCAACGTCCTGACTTTC
CASSLNSPGANVLTF
>.|.|TRBV7-9|TRBJ2-3
TGTGCCAGCAGCCCCCCCAGGTATGGGAGCACAGATACGCAGTATTTT
CASSPPRYGSTDTQYF
>few|TRBD2|TRBV28|TRBJ2-1
TGTGCCAGCAGTTTAGGCGGGAGGGCCAATGAGCAGTTCTTC
CASSLGGRANEQFF
>.|.|TRBV27|TRBJ1-4
TGTGCCAGCAGTTTATGGGCTGATCCCCCTAATGAAAAACTGTTTTTT
CASSLWADPPNEKLFF
>.|TRBD1|TRBV7-2|TRBJ1-5
TGTGCCAGCAGCTCGACAGGGCCGAATCAGCCCCAGCATTTT
CASSSTGPNQPQHF
>.|.|TRBV5-1|TRBJ2-7
TGCGCCAGCAGCGAGGGAAGACAGGATACTTCCTACGAGCAGTACTTC
CASSEGRQDTSYEQYF
>.|TRBD1|TRBV11-2|TRBJ2-7
TGTGCCAGCAGTCCTCTCCTGGAGGACAGGGGGCGTCGCTACGAGCAGTACTTC
CASSPLLEDRGRRYEQYF
>.|TRBD2|TRBV4-1|TRBJ2-3
TGCGCCAGCAGCCAAGAATTGACTAGCGGGAAGGATACGCAGTATTTT
CASSQELTSGKDTQYF